The 24 T cell receptor beta chains below all came from one sample that was sequenced in a study of cytomegalovirus exposure and HLA in healthy donors. The PCR employed 60 Vbeta primers together with 13 Jbeta primers. Clones were read by immunoSEQ multiplex PCR, and TCRdb kept only the in-frame ones, dropping some. The sample records about 130,000 clones, roughly 81% being singletons. Sequenced material: PBMCs. Receptors were obtained from a woman aged 30 to 39 in good health and CMV-seronegative.

The V call is TRBV6-1, the J call TRBJ2-3, with no clear D. The ends were cut back, 4 bases at V and 3 bases at J, with 5 bases in the middle. The CDR3 spans 12 residues. The V gene's germline CDR1 is MNHNS and CDR2 SASEGT. The CDR3 sequence is CASSVRTDTQYF. In nucleotides, the CDR3 is TGTGCCAGCAGTGTCAGGACAGATACGCAGTATTTT.

This clone was detected a few times. Different DNA sequences within this sample yield the same CDR3. This chain uses TRBV5-1 with TRBJ1-1; maybe TRBD1 (5 bases). The V end lost 0 bases, the J end lost 3 bases, and 9 bases lay between the germline ends. The CDR3 runs 14 residues. Germline CDR1 and CDR2: SGHRS and YFSETQ. The CDR3 DNA is TGCGCCAGCAGCTTGGTCGGGGGGGACACTGAAGCTTTCTTT. It specifies CASSLVGGDTEAFF.

This rearrangement joins TRBV10-3 to TRBJ2-7, with TRBD1 as a possible D gene (5 bases). V lost 3 bases, J lost 2 bases, and 11 bases lay in between. Germline values: CDR1 ENHRY, CDR2 SYGVKD. CDR3 length: 14 amino acids. This chain's CDR3 is CAISDETEPYEQYF. DNA of the CDR3: TGTGCCATCAGTGACGAGACAGAGCCCTACGAGCAGTACTTC.

The CDR3 bases are TGTGCCAGTAGTGCCACCAGGGGTGAAAAACTGTTTTTT. Residues: CASSATRGEKLFF. This chain uses TRBV19 with TRBJ1-4, with TRBD1 as a possible D gene (6 bases). The CDR3 totals 13 residues. Germline V gene data show CDR1 as LNHDA and CDR2 as SQIVND (reference sequence). With 5 bases removed from V and 7 bases from J, the gap between germline ends came to 11 bases.

V and J are TRBV7-2 and TRBJ2-5; D gene ambiguous. This CDR3 contains 13 residues. Trimming stripped 7 bases from V and 2 bases from J, with 11 bases between. Germline V gives CDR1 SGHTA, CDR2 FQGNSA. The CDR3 loop is CASTPRVQETQYF. CDR3 bases: TGTGCCAGCACCCCCCGGGTTCAAGAGACCCAGTACTTC.

This clone was recorded only once. The chain links TRBV9 to TRBJ2-2; D unresolved. Germline CDR1 reads SGDLS; CDR2 reads YYNGEE. This CDR3 has 17 amino acids. Trimming cost V 2 bases and J 7 bases, with 21 bases left between them. The CDR3: CASSVPRESVGGGELFF. The CDR3 nucleotides are TGTGCCAGCAGCGTCCCTCGTGAAAGCGTCGGTGGCGGGGAGCTGTTTTTT.

This clone was observed once. The V gene is TRBV7-9, the J gene TRBJ2-7; tentatively, D is TRBD1 (6 bases). Germline V gives CDR1 SEHNR, CDR2 FQNEAQ (reference sequence). The CDR3 length is 15 residues. V dropped 5 bases and J dropped 2 bases, with 16 bases sitting between them. CDR3 loop: CASSHPDSQPYEQYF. For the CDR3, the DNA is TGTGCCAGCAGCCACCCGGACAGCCAACCCTACGAGCAGTACTTC.

V is TRBV21-1 and J is TRBJ2-5; the DNA was not used to check the table's D call, TRBD2. TRBV21-1 is termed a pseudogene. The CDR3 runs 15 residues. The CDR3 DNA sequence: TGTGCCAGCAGCAAAAAATTGACTAGCCGCGAGACCCAGTACTTC. This sequence encodes CASSKKLTSRETQYF.

This clone was observed once. The chain joins TRBV19 to TRBJ1-5, with TRBD1 matching over 8 bases. The CDR3 is 15 amino acids. V gave up 3 bases and J gave up 4 bases; unmatched junction bases: 5. Germline assignment: CDR1 LNHDA and CDR2 SQIVND (reference sequence). CDR3 loop: CASSIGQGGNQPQHF. For the CDR3, the DNA is TGTGCCAGTAGTATCGGACAGGGAGGGAATCAGCCCCAGCATTTT.

The J gene is TRBJ2-3, the V gene TRBV7-3; maybe TRBD2 (6 bases). The V end was cut by 2 bases, the J end by 1 base, with 10 bases between. Per the germline V gene, CDR1 is SGHTA and CDR2 is FQGTGA. The CDR3 spans 15 residues. CDR3 sequence reads: CASSLWGGGTDTQYF. DNA of the CDR3: TGTGCCAGCAGCTTATGGGGCGGGGGCACAGATACGCAGTATTTT.

The genes are TRBV5-1 and TRBJ1-1; D is undetermined. V was clipped by 2 bases and J by 1 base, with 9 bases between them. The length of the CDR3 is 14 residues. Germline V gene lookup returns CDR1 SGHRS and CDR2 YFSETQ. Here the CDR3 reads CASSFEIKNTEAFF. CDR3 in DNA: TGCGCCAGCAGCTTCGAGATTAAGAACACTGAAGCTTTCTTT.

The chain carries TRBV19 and TRBJ2-7, with unresolved D. Germline V gene sequence: CDR1 LNHDA, CDR2 SQIVND (reference sequence). The V end was cut by 1 base, the J end by 0 bases, with 7 bases between. The CDR3 is 14 amino acids. The DNA of the CDR3 is TGTGCCAGTAGTATAGTAAAGAGCTCCTACGAGCAGTACTTC. It is translated as CASSIVKSSYEQYF.

The J gene is TRBJ2-2, the V gene TRBV5-4; a weak D match, TRBD1 (5 bases). CDR3 length equals 16 residues. Germline lookup yields CDR1 SGHNT and CDR2 YYREEE (reference sequence). Trimming removed 0 bases at V and 3 bases at J, with 12 bases between. The CDR3 sequence is CASSLGGRVYTGELFF. The CDR3, as DNA: TGTGCCAGCAGCTTGGGGGGCAGGGTGTACACCGGGGAGCTGTTTTTT.

The V and J genes are TRBV7-3 and TRBJ2-6; 9 bases agree with TRBD1. Germline-derived CDR1 and CDR2 are SGHTA and FQGTGA. This CDR3 comprises 18 residues. V lost 1 base, J lost 2 bases, and 6 bases stayed unmatched. DNA for the CDR3: TGTGCCAGCAGCTTAAGCGGGACAGGGACGGCTGGGGCCAACGTCCTGACTTTC. It encodes CASSLSGTGTAGANVLTF.

The chain joins TRBV27 to TRBJ2-7; 9 bases agree with TRBD2. This CDR3 has 14 amino acids. V shed 2 bases and J 4 bases; nucleotides not matched to a gene: 3. Germline values: CDR1 MNHEY, CDR2 SMNVEV (reference sequence). CDR3 protein: CASSLRREGYEQYF. The CDR3 DNA sequence: TGTGCCAGCAGTTTACGGCGGGAGGGGTACGAGCAGTACTTC.

The rearrangement joins TRBV5-1 to TRBJ2-3; tentatively, D is TRBD2 (6 bases). The CDR3 is 14 amino acids. CDR1 SGHRS and CDR2 YFSETQ come from the germline V gene. V lost 8 bases and J 0 bases, leaving 13 bases between the germline ends. This CDR3 is CASKAGTSTDTQYF. The CDR3 bases are TGCGCCAGTAAAGCGGGCACTAGCACAGATACGCAGTATTTT.

The V and J genes are TRBV30 and TRBJ2-3, with 11 bases lining up with TRBD1. CDR1 is GTSNPN, CDR2 SVGIG, per germline (reference sequence). With 6 bases clipped from V and 4 bases from J, the junction kept 6 bases outside the gene matches. CDR3 length equals 14 residues. The CDR3 nucleotides read TGTGCCTGCCGGGACAGGGGGTACTCAGATACGCAGTATTTT. Translated: CACRDRGYSDTQYF.

The V gene is TRBV5-4, the J gene TRBJ2-3; D unresolved. Germline V CDR1 and CDR2: SGHNT, YYREEE (reference sequence). The V end lost 5 bases, the J end lost 0 bases, and 7 bases lay between the germline ends. This CDR3 is 13 amino acids long. The CDR3: CASSRLSTDTQYF. CDR3 bases: TGTGCCAGCAGTCGACTGAGCACAGATACGCAGTATTTT.

J is TRBJ2-1 and V is TRBV12-5, with D tentatively TRBD2 (5 bases). There are 16 residues in the CDR3. Germline CDR1 and CDR2: LGHNT and FRNRAP. The ends were cut back, 0 bases at V and 5 bases at J, with 14 bases in the middle. CDR3 sequence reads: CASGLVRGWPNNEQFF. In nucleotides, the CDR3 is TGTGCTAGTGGTTTGGTACGGGGTTGGCCAAACAATGAGCAGTTCTTC.

V usage is TRBV30 and J usage is TRBJ1-5, with D unresolved. Germline lookup yields CDR1 GTSNPN and CDR2 SVGIG (reference sequence). The V gene lost 1 base and the J gene lost 0 bases, with 7 bases spanning the gap. The CDR3 covers 14 residues. The CDR3 DNA reads TGTGCCTGGAGTGAACAGTATAGCAATCAGCCCCAGCATTTT. Translation gives CAWSEQYSNQPQHF.

The chain joins TRBV9 to TRBJ2-1, with 8 bases matching TRBD2. V dropped 4 bases and J dropped 6; count of bases not matched to a gene: 9. This CDR3 spans 15 amino acids. In germline, CDR1 is SGDLS, CDR2 YYNGEE. The CDR3 DNA reads as TGTGCCAGCAGCCCACCGGGACTAGGCAGCAATGAGCAGTTCTTC. Translation: CASSPPGLGSNEQFF. Using reference TRBV9 and TRBJ2-1 for the parts outside the CDR3, the full variable domain is DSGVTQTPKHLITATGQRVTLRCSPRSGDLSVYWYQQSLDQGLQFLIQYYNGEERAKGNILERFSAQQFPDLHSELNLSSLELGDSALYFCASSPPGLGSNEQFFGPGTRLTVL.

The rearrangement uses TRBV11-2 and TRBJ1-3; D remains unclear. The CDR3 is made up of 14 amino acids. Trimming shortened V by 5 bases and J by 0 bases, and 8 bases separated the two germline ends. Looked up from germline, CDR1 is SGHAT and CDR2 is FQNNGV. CDR3 coding DNA: TGTGCCAGCAGCGTACATGCCTCTGGAAACACCATATATTTT. Encoded protein: CASSVHASGNTIYF.

This rearrangement joins TRBV18 to TRBJ1-1, with no clear D. Trimming stripped 3 bases from V and 1 base from J, with 9 bases between. Germline values: CDR1 KGHSH, CDR2 LQKENI. CDR3 length: 14 amino acids. Written as DNA, the CDR3 is TGTGCCAGCTCACCCAAACATGAGAACACTGAAGCTTTCTTT. As protein: CASSPKHENTEAFF.

The genes are TRBV14 and TRBJ2-1; TRBD2 matches 11 bases. With 4 bases clipped from V and 5 bases from J, the junction kept 1 base outside the gene matches. This CDR3 contains 14 residues. The germline V gene encodes CDR1 SGHDN and CDR2 FVKESK. The CDR3, as DNA: TGTGCCAGCAGCCGACTAGCGGGAAACAATGAGCAGTTCTTC. Translated: CASSRLAGNNEQFF.